This T cell receptor beta chain was recovered during a study of memory CD4+ T cells and cytomegalovirus serostatus. The assay was immunoSEQ multiplex PCR, and TCRdb's table has in-frame clones only and misses some. Of under 40,000 clones listed, 79% were seen once; the top ten hold about 5.8%. CDR3 length: 15 amino acids. Trimming stripped 10 bases from V and 0 bases from J, with 16 bases between. Looked up from germline, CDR1 is MNHEY and CDR2 is SVGAGI. The sort gate was single viable CD3+CD4+CD8-CD45RO+ cells for memory CD4+ T cells. This receptor was obtained from an adult in good health and CMV-seropositive. Sequencing was performed on memory CD4+ T cells from blood. The genes are TRBV6-5 and TRBJ1-3; D possibly corresponds to TRBD1 (5 bases). The CDR3 DNA reads as TGTGCCACCTCCTTCGGGGGGGGCTCTGGAAACACCATATATTTT. Encoded protein: CATSFGGGSGNTIYF.